The 26 T cell receptor beta chains in this list originate from one sample, sequenced in a study of T-cell memory formation after mild COVID-19. TCRdb redid the calling of the 5' RACE reads with MiXCR, one entry per CDR3 protein. Of approximately 150,000 distinct CDR3 sequences in the sample, about 19% were seen once. The sequenced material came from PBMCs or a T cell subset sorted from them (not recorded which). The source of these receptors is an adult woman who had mild COVID-19 (a few samples of this study predate the infection). Cell type and time point are not known.

The rearrangement joins TRBV5-4 to TRBJ2-5, with 10 positions matching TRBD1. V lost 4 bases and J lost 2; bases outside the gene matches: 2. The CDR3 is made up of 14 amino acids. Germline lookup yields CDR1 SGHNT and CDR2 YYREEE (reference sequence). As DNA, the CDR3 is TGTGCCAGCAGCCCGGACAGGGGGCAAGAGACCCAGTACTTC. It translates to CASSPDRGQETQYF.

The rearrangement links TRBV20-1 to TRBJ2-3; 7 bases line up with TRBD2. The V and J ends lost 0 bases and 3 bases, in that order; junction bases with no gene match: 12. The CDR3 length is 17 residues. Germline V lookup: CDR1 DFQATT, CDR2 SNEGSKA (reference sequence). The CDR3 DNA follows: TGCAGTGCTAGAGATATGGGGGGGAGGCGGTCTACAGATACGCAGTATTTT. The encoded protein is CSARDMGGRRSTDTQYF.

This clonotype showed up just a few times. The chain employs TRBV5-1 and TRBJ1-5; 7 bases are shared with TRBD1. CDR1 and CDR2 (germline): SGHRS, YFSETQ. The CDR3 covers 14 residues. J was trimmed by 6 bases and V by 4 bases; bases with no gene match: 7. This CDR3 reads CASSLTGETQPQHF. Written as DNA, the CDR3 is TGCGCCAGCAGCCTCACAGGGGAAACTCAGCCCCAGCATTTT.

The genes are TRBV24-1 and TRBJ2-3, with TRBD2 as a possible D gene (7 bases). V was trimmed by 4 bases and J by 4 bases, leaving 20 bases between them. Germline CDR1 is KGHDR and CDR2 is SFDVKD. This CDR3 has 17 amino acids. The CDR3 DNA sequence: TGTGCCACCAGTGACGCCTGGGGGGGCGGGAGACCAGATACGCAGTATTTT. Its translation is CATSDAWGGGRPDTQYF.

The chain carries TRBV20-1 and TRBJ2-5; D unresolved. V lost 0 bases, J lost 5 bases, and 10 bases lay in between. Germline V gene data show CDR1 as DFQATT and CDR2 as SNEGSKA (reference sequence). This CDR3 is 13 amino acids long. The CDR3 protein is CSARDIVLETQYF. The CDR3 nucleotides read TGCAGTGCTAGAGATATAGTCCTGGAGACCCAGTACTTC.

J is TRBJ2-6 and V is TRBV9; no clear D. V lost 3 bases and J lost 0, with 10 bases in between. CDR3 length: 16 residues. Germline V CDR1 and CDR2: SGDLS, YYNGEE. The CDR3 nucleotides are TGTGCCAGCAGCGCTGCCGGAATCTCTGGGGCCAACGTCCTGACTTTC. It is translated as CASSAAGISGANVLTF.

V is TRBV6-5 and J is TRBJ1-2, with a possible D match to TRBD1 (5 bases). CDR1 is MNHEY and CDR2 is SVGAGI in the germline V gene. V lost 6 bases and J lost 4, with 12 bases in between. The CDR3 covers 13 residues. The CDR3 DNA is TGTGCCAGCAGCCGGGCGGGGCTCTATGGCTACACCTTC. It is translated as CASSRAGLYGYTF.

This clonotype showed up many times. This chain joins TRBV5-5 and TRBJ2-1, with 12 bases aligning to TRBD2. The CDR3 spans 13 residues. In germline, CDR1 is SGHKS, CDR2 YYEKEE (reference sequence). Germline trimming cut 5 bases from V and 9 bases from J; bases unmatched to any gene: 3. The CDR3 DNA is TGTGCCAGCAGAAGGACTAGCGGGGTTGAGCAGTTCTTC. Its protein is CASRRTSGVEQFF.

There are a few counts of this clonotype. The chain couples TRBV24-1 to TRBJ1-2, with a weak D call TRBD1 (5 bases). The CDR3 runs 14 residues. Germline V lookup: CDR1 KGHDR, CDR2 SFDVKD. The ends were cut back, 3 bases at V and 4 bases at J, with 11 bases in the middle. This CDR3 reads CATSDRSGGYGYTF. The CDR3 DNA reads TGTGCCACCAGTGATCGGTCCGGGGGCTATGGCTACACCTTC.

This clonotype was observed a handful of times. The rearrangement links TRBV6-2 or TRBV6-3 to TRBJ1-6, with D possibly TRBD1 on 6 matching bases. The germline gives CDR1 MNHEY, CDR2 SVGEGT. The V end lost 0 bases, the J end lost 12 bases, and 12 bases lay between the germline ends. The CDR3 is 14 residues long. DNA of the CDR3: TGTGCCAGCAGTTACTCCATCTCCAGGGGACCCCTCCACTTT. Translating it yields CASSYSISRGPLHF.

V gene TRBV24-1 combines with J gene TRBJ2-3, with D hard to call. The CDR3 totals 13 residues. CDR1 and CDR2 from the germline V gene are KGHDR and SFDVKD. Trimming shortened V by 9 bases and J by 0 bases, and 9 bases separated the two germline ends. The CDR3 sequence: CATGRESTDTQYF. The CDR3 region has the DNA TGTGCCACCGGCCGCGAGAGCACAGATACGCAGTATTTT.

Only a few counts were recorded for this clonotype. This rearrangement joins TRBV2 to TRBJ2-7; no reliable D call. CDR3 size: 12 residues. Germline V gene data show CDR1 as SNHLY and CDR2 as FYNNEI. V gave up 0 bases and J gave up 5 bases, with 5 bases separating them. The CDR3 DNA follows: TGTGCCAGCAGTGAAGCGCTTCACGAGCAGTACTTC. This gives the protein CASSEALHEQYF.

V and J are TRBV29-1 and TRBJ2-6; no definite D call. Trimming cost V 4 bases and J 0 bases, with 1 base left between them. Germline CDR1 and CDR2: SQVTM and ANQGSEA. The CDR3 covers 12 residues. CDR3 nucleotide sequence: TGCAGCGTTGGCTCTGGGGCCAACGTCCTGACTTTC. Amino acid sequence: CSVGSGANVLTF.

This clonotype turned up a few times. This chain connects TRBV6-1 to TRBJ2-5; D is perhaps TRBD2 (6 bases). Germline-derived CDR1 and CDR2 are MNHNS and SASEGT. This CDR3 spans 13 amino acids. V shed 2 bases and J shed 5 bases, with 9 bases lying between them. The chain's CDR3 is CASSEREAETQYF. The CDR3 region has the DNA TGTGCCAGCAGTGAAAGGGAGGCCGAGACCCAGTACTTC.

The chain is built from TRBV2 and TRBJ1-3; D is unresolved. Deletions cut 6 bases from V and 4 bases from J, with 10 bases between. The CDR3 is 13 residues long. Per the germline V gene, CDR1 is SNHLY and CDR2 is FYNNEI. The CDR3 sequence: CASRVRGGNTIYF. DNA of the CDR3: TGTGCCAGCAGGGTCAGAGGAGGAAACACCATATATTTT. Supplemented by reference TRBV2 and TRBJ1-3, the full variable domain reads EPEVTQTPSHQVTQMGQEVILRCVPISNHLYFYWYRQILGQKVEFLVSFYNNEISEKSEIFDDQFSVERPDGSNFTLKIRSTKLEDSAMYFCASRVRGGNTIYFGEGSWLTVV.

This sequence joins TRBV12-3 or TRBV12-4 and TRBJ2-5; D might be TRBD1 (6 bases). This CDR3 is 14 amino acids long. Trimming removed 4 bases at V and 5 bases at J, with 14 bases between. The CDR3, as DNA: TGTGCCAGCAGTTCAACAGGGTCAGGGGAGACCCAGTACTTC. Amino acid sequence: CASSSTGSGETQYF.

This clonotype was counted a few times. The chain has TRBV11-2 and TRBJ1-4, with D possibly being TRBD1 (5 bases). V was pared by 1 base and J by 8 bases, with 17 bases between. Germline values: CDR1 SGHAT, CDR2 FQNNGV. This CDR3 is 16 amino acids long. CDR3 amino acids: CASSLGARNRGEKLFF. As DNA, the CDR3 is TGTGCCAGCAGCTTAGGGGCGAGGAACCGGGGGGAAAAACTGTTTTTT.

On this clonotype itself: This may arise from a read error, as a much more abundant clone is one base away. The genes are TRBV12-3 or TRBV12-4 and TRBJ1-5; D is ambiguous. The CDR3 is 12 amino acids. V was trimmed by 3 bases and J by 2 bases, leaving 2 bases between them. CDR3 sequence reads: CASSFGNQPQHF. CDR3 coding DNA: TGTGCCAGCAGTTTCGGCAATCAGCCCCAGCATTTT.

The CDR3 sequence is CASSLYRGHGELFF. The CDR3 nucleotides are TGTGCCAGCAGCCTCTACAGGGGGCACGGGGAGCTGTTTTTT. This sequence joins TRBV11-2 and TRBJ2-2; 9 bases map to TRBD1. V lost 5 bases and J lost 7; bases outside the gene matches: 5. The length of the CDR3 is 14 residues. Germline CDR1 is SGHAT and CDR2 is FQNNGV.

The V gene is TRBV28, the J gene TRBJ2-7; no clear D gene. From germline, CDR1 is MDHEN and CDR2 SYDVKM. V was shortened by 6 bases and J by 3 bases, with 12 bases between the two germline ends. This CDR3 has 13 residues. CDR3 loop: CASRHGPDYEQYF. CDR3 sequence (DNA): TGTGCCAGCAGACACGGGCCAGACTACGAGCAGTACTTC.

This chain uses TRBV19 with TRBJ2-5; a weak D match, TRBD2 (5 bases). The CDR3 is 13 residues long. Germline assignment: CDR1 LNHDA and CDR2 SQIVND (reference sequence). Trimming left V 8 bases short and J 1 base short, with 11 bases between. As DNA, the CDR3 is TGTGCCAGTCGGGAATCGGGCCAAGAGACCCAGTACTTC. Protein sequence: CASRESGQETQYF.

V and J are TRBV15 and TRBJ2-1, with TRBD2 as a possible D gene (6 bases). The CDR3 totals 15 residues. Germline CDR1 reads LNHNV; CDR2 reads YYDKDF (reference sequence). Trimming pared 8 bases from V and 0 bases from J, leaving 14 bases between. The CDR3 sequence is CATQRDSISYNEQFF. In DNA, the CDR3 is TGTGCCACCCAAAGGGACTCCATCTCCTACAATGAGCAGTTCTTC.

V is TRBV24-1 and J is TRBJ2-3, with 7 bases matching TRBD1. The germline gives CDR1 KGHDR, CDR2 SFDVKD. There are 17 residues in the CDR3. V lost 4 bases and J lost 0; bases outside the gene matches: 9. The CDR3 reads CATSDSRTGLSTDTQYF. In DNA form, the CDR3 reads TGTGCCACCAGTGACTCCCGGACAGGCCTCAGCACAGATACGCAGTATTTT.

The V gene is TRBV7-2, the J gene TRBJ2-1; the D call may be TRBD1 or TRBD2 (5 bases each). V was pared by 4 bases and J by 7 bases, with 17 bases between. Germline V gives CDR1 SGHTA, CDR2 FQGNSA. The CDR3 contains 15 residues. CDR3 protein: CASSSPGLEGNEQFF. In DNA form, the CDR3 reads TGTGCCAGCAGCTCTCCGGGGCTAGAGGGGAATGAGCAGTTCTTC.

V and J are TRBV20-1 and TRBJ2-2, with D perhaps matching TRBD2 (6 bases). Germline V gene data show CDR1 as DFQATT and CDR2 as SNEGSKA (reference sequence). This CDR3 is 13 amino acids long. The CDR3 here is CSVWRAVTGELFF. CDR3 coding DNA: TGCAGCGTCTGGAGGGCCGTCACCGGGGAGCTGTTTTTT.

This chain links TRBV5-5 with TRBJ2-5; TRBD2 agrees at 14 bases. The CDR3 runs 17 residues. With 5 bases clipped from V and 5 bases from J, the junction kept 11 bases outside the gene matches. The germline V gene encodes CDR1 SGHKS and CDR2 YYEKEE (reference sequence). CDR3 amino acids: CASRWTSGGSPSETQYF. In nucleotides, the CDR3 is TGTGCCAGCAGATGGACTAGCGGGGGGTCCCCCTCGGAGACCCAGTACTTC.